These 16 T cell receptor beta chains were sequenced from one sample in a study of cytomegalovirus exposure and HLA in healthy donors. This table comes from immunoSEQ multiplex PCR, and its TCRdb copy is limited to in-frame clones, with some not included. The sample lists 150,000 to 200,000 clones, roughly 82% seen once, with more than 6.5% in the top ten. Sequencing input: PBMCs. These receptor sequences come from a man between 18 and 35 years old in good health and CMV-seropositive.

V is TRBV4-3 and J is TRBJ2-1; D not certain. Germline CDR1 LGHNA, CDR2 YSLEER. This CDR3 contains 15 residues. Trimming took off 1 base at V and 0 bases at J, with 7 bases between the two ends. The CDR3 sequence is CASSQAVSSYNEQFF. CDR3 nucleotides: TGCGCCAGCAGCCAAGCGGTAAGCTCCTACAATGAGCAGTTCTTC.

The chain employs TRBV28 and TRBJ2-1; 9 nucleotides agree with TRBD2. With V trimmed by 1 base and J by 9 bases, 7 bases remained unmatched. The CDR3 totals 15 residues. CDR1 MDHEN and CDR2 SYDVKM come from the germline V gene. The CDR3 is CASSLLLAGHGEQFF. In DNA, the CDR3 is TGTGCCAGCAGTTTATTACTAGCGGGCCATGGTGAGCAGTTCTTC.

V gene TRBV5-1 combines with J gene TRBJ2-1, with TRBD2 matching 10 bases. Trimming cost V 4 bases and J 6 bases; bases outside gene matches: 10. Germline loops: CDR1 SGHRS, CDR2 YFSETQ. The CDR3 loop spans 16 amino acids. The CDR3 loop is CASSLAASGSSNEQFF. The DNA for the CDR3 is TGCGCCAGCAGCCTGGCGGCTAGCGGGAGTAGCAATGAGCAGTTCTTC. Filled out from reference TRBV5-1 and TRBJ2-1, the complete variable domain reads KAGVTQTPRYLIKTRGQQVTLSCSPISGHRSVSWYQQTPGQGLQFLFEYFSETQRNKGNFPGRFSGRQFSNSRSEMNVSTLELGDSALYLCASSLAASGSSNEQFFGPGTRLTVL.

This rearrangement joins TRBV27 to TRBJ2-7, with 9 bases lining up with TRBD2. The CDR3 runs to 15 residues. The junction had 5 bases not matched to a gene; V was cut back by 5 bases and J by 0 bases. CDR1 MNHEY and CDR2 SMNVEV come from the germline V gene (reference sequence). The CDR3 DNA sequence: TGTGCCAGCAGTCCTCTAGCGGGAAGCTCCTACGAGCAGTACTTC. Protein product: CASSPLAGSSYEQYF.

This chain connects TRBV2 to TRBJ1-5; D is possibly TRBD1 (6 bases). CDR3 size: 15 residues. The germline V gene has CDR1 SNHLY and CDR2 FYNNEI. V dropped 4 bases and J dropped 6 bases, with 16 bases sitting between them. The CDR3 DNA sequence: TGTGCCAGCAGTGCAATTGCAGGGGAGGGTCAGCCCCAGCATTTT. Translated: CASSAIAGEGQPQHF.

The J gene is TRBJ2-3, the V gene TRBV28; D gene uncertain. Germline assignment: CDR1 MDHEN and CDR2 SYDVKM. The CDR3 consists of 13 residues. V gave up 6 bases and J gave up 1 base, with 8 bases separating them. DNA of the CDR3: TGTGCCAGCAGCCCCCGGGGCACAGATACGCAGTATTTT. Translating gives CASSPRGTDTQYF.

V is TRBV2 and J is TRBJ2-3; D perhaps matches TRBD2 (6 bases). V was pared by 4 bases and J by 0 bases, with 11 bases between. This CDR3 has 15 residues. CDR1 and CDR2 (germline): SNHLY, FYNNEI. Written as DNA, the CDR3 is TGTGCCAGCAGTGTGGAGGGCTATAGCACAGATACGCAGTATTTT. Translating gives CASSVEGYSTDTQYF.

The chain recombines TRBV11-2 with TRBJ2-3, with 13 bases aligning to TRBD2. With 5 bases clipped from V and 3 bases from J, the junction kept 8 bases outside the gene matches. This CDR3 contains 17 residues. Looked up from germline, CDR1 is SGHAT and CDR2 is FQNNGV. CDR3 nucleotide sequence: TGTGCCAGCAGCCTAGGACTAGCGGGAGTCGGGACAGATACGCAGTATTTT. Protein: CASSLGLAGVGTDTQYF.

V and J are TRBV7-9 and TRBJ2-2; 8 bases map to TRBD2. This CDR3 is 15 amino acids long. Trimming took 5 bases from V and 6 from J; bases not matched to a gene: 8. Germline values: CDR1 SEHNR, CDR2 FQNEAQ (reference sequence). Here the CDR3 DNA reads TGTGCCAGCAGCCCCGGGACTAGGAGATCCGGGGAGCTGTTTTTT. Translating gives CASSPGTRRSGELFF.

The rearrangement uses TRBV6-6 and TRBJ1-5; D is perhaps TRBD1 (6 bases). The V gene lost 2 bases and the J gene lost 7 bases, with 18 bases spanning the gap. The CDR3 loop spans 16 amino acids. Germline CDR1 reads MNHNY; CDR2 reads SVGAGI (reference sequence). The CDR3 region is CASSYRDKARGQPQHF. DNA for the CDR3: TGTGCCAGCAGTTACCGGGACAAGGCTCGGGGCCAGCCCCAGCATTTT.

The chain uses TRBV28 and TRBJ2-7; 9 bases map to TRBD2. Germline values: CDR1 MDHEN, CDR2 SYDVKM. The CDR3 loop spans 15 amino acids. Trimming at V came to 6 bases and at J to 0 bases, leaving 6 bases not matched to a gene. CDR3 sequence: CASRSGTSLSYEQYF. The CDR3 DNA is TGTGCCAGCAGGTCCGGGACTAGCCTCTCCTACGAGCAGTACTTC.

This chain links TRBV27 with TRBJ2-5; D is uncertain. Germline V gene lookup returns CDR1 MNHEY and CDR2 SMNVEV (reference sequence). CDR3 length: 14 residues. With 5 bases removed from V and 3 bases from J, the gap between germline ends came to 13 bases. The CDR3 coding sequence is TGTGCCAGCAGTCGAGCCGGTCAAAAAGAGACCCAGTACTTC. Translation gives CASSRAGQKETQYF.

V gene TRBV4-1 combines with J gene TRBJ2-7; a weak D match, TRBD2 (7 bases). V lost 3 bases and J 6 bases, leaving 21 bases between the germline ends. CDR1 is MGHRA and CDR2 is YSYEKL in the germline V gene. This CDR3 is built from 16 residues. CDR3 bases: TGCGCCAGCAGCCATAGAAGGACTAGGGGGAAGGGCGAGCAGTACTTC. Protein: CASSHRRTRGKGEQYF.

This chain joins TRBV5-1 and TRBJ2-5; 9 nucleotides line up with TRBD1. The germline V gene has CDR1 SGHRS and CDR2 YFSETQ. This CDR3 region has 14 residues. The J segment lost 5 bases and the V segment lost 4 bases, leaving 6 bases of the junction unmatched. The CDR3 region is CASSPDRGYETQYF. DNA for the CDR3: TGCGCCAGCAGCCCGGACAGGGGCTATGAGACCCAGTACTTC. Combining the CDR3 with reference TRBV5-1 and TRBJ2-5 gives the whole variable domain KAGVTQTPRYLIKTRGQQVTLSCSPISGHRSVSWYQQTPGQGLQFLFEYFSETQRNKGNFPGRFSGRQFSNSRSEMNVSTLELGDSALYLCASSPDRGYETQYFGPGTRLLVL.

As regards this clone: Other nucleotide sequences from this sample produce the same CDR3. The rearrangement joins TRBV5-6 to TRBJ2-7, with TRBD1 as a possible D gene (6 bases). The V end lost 4 bases, the J end lost 2 bases, and 10 bases lay between the germline ends. This CDR3 spans 13 amino acids. Looked up from germline, CDR1 is SGHDT and CDR2 is YYEEEE. CDR3 sequence reads: CASSPRGPYEQYF. In DNA form, the CDR3 reads TGTGCCAGCAGCCCCAGGGGACCCTACGAGCAGTACTTC.

This chain uses TRBV19 with TRBJ2-7, with D tentatively TRBD2 (5 bases). From germline, CDR1 is LNHDA and CDR2 SQIVND (reference sequence). CDR3 length: 13 amino acids. Trimming cost V 3 bases and J 6 bases, with 12 bases left between them. The CDR3 nucleotides are TGTGCCAGTAGTATTGTCGGGGATTCCGAGCAGTACTTC. Protein product: CASSIVGDSEQYF. The full variable domain, with the rest looked up from reference TRBV19 and TRBJ2-7, is DGGITQSPKYLFRKEGQNVTLSCEQNLNHDAMYWYRQDPGQGLRLIYYSQIVNDFQKGDIAEGYSVSREKKESFPLTVTSAQKNPTAFYLCASSIVGDSEQYFGPGTRLTVT.